This T cell receptor beta chain was profiled in a study of cytomegalovirus exposure and HLA in healthy donors. Findings and limits, study-wide: Across donors, sequencing depth was assumed by presence/absence analyses to be roughly uniform. Most TCR sequences proved rare, with some public TCRs found in many donors.

As regards this clone: Antigen unknown.

Both 60 Vbeta primers and 13 Jbeta primers went into the PCR. This table comes from immunoSEQ multiplex PCR, and its TCRdb copy is limited to in-frame clones, with some not included. The sample holds some 160,000 clones, 65% to 80% seen once. Trimming removed 5 bases at V and 5 bases at J, with 12 bases between. CDR1 and CDR2 (germline): SEHNR, FQNEAQ (reference sequence). The CDR3 is 14 amino acids. The chain joins TRBV7-9 to TRBJ2-2; no clear D gene. The clonotype originates from a woman aged 30 to 39 in good health and CMV-seronegative. Sequenced: PBMCs. This CDR3 is CASSLLADTGELFF. The CDR3 DNA is TGTGCCAGCAGCCTGTTGGCGGATACCGGGGAGCTGTTTTTT.